One and the same sample provided the 21 T cell receptor beta chains below, sequenced in a study of blood T cell repertoires in COVID-19. TCRdb's table, derived via immunoSEQ multiplex PCR, lists solely in-frame clones and lacks some. The sample lists 56,000 or so clones, around 86% occurring once. Specimen: peripheral blood. These receptors were collected from a human donor in a cohort sampled during active COVID-19.

V usage is TRBV28 and J usage is TRBJ1-1; 7 bases are shared with TRBD1. This CDR3 is 15 amino acids long. CDR1 is MDHEN, CDR2 SYDVKM, per germline. Losses at the gene ends were 7 bases for V and 6 bases for J; bases not matched to a gene: 14. CDR3 DNA sequence: TGTGCCAGCATAACACAGGGGTTAGGAGAGCCTGAAGCTTTCTTT. This sequence encodes CASITQGLGEPEAFF.

The chain carries TRBV24-1 and TRBJ2-3, with 8 bases aligning to TRBD1. CDR1 and CDR2 from the germline V gene are KGHDR and SFDVKD. With V trimmed by 4 bases and J by 3 bases, 14 bases remained unmatched. The CDR3 sequence is 18 residues long. The DNA for the CDR3 is TGTGCCACCAGTGACACTGACAGGGGTCTTACTCCGACAGATACGCAGTATTTT. Its translation is CATSDTDRGLTPTDTQYF.

The chain combines TRBV5-4 with TRBJ2-3; D remains ambiguous. The CDR3 is made up of 14 amino acids. The V end lost 5 bases, the J end lost 0 bases, and 10 bases lay between the germline ends. Germline V lookup: CDR1 SGHNT, CDR2 YYREEE (reference sequence). The CDR3 DNA reads TGTGCCAGCAGTGGAGCAACTAGCACAGATACGCAGTATTTT. This encodes CASSGATSTDTQYF.

The chain couples TRBV27 to TRBJ2-3; a weak D match, TRBD2 (5 bases). The CDR3 sequence is 15 residues long. The germline V and J ends were trimmed by 4 bases and 1 base, with 12 bases remaining between them. The germline CDR1 and CDR2 sequences are MNHEY and SMNVEV (reference sequence). The CDR3 loop reads CASSSPSGGTDTQYF. The CDR3 DNA follows: TGTGCCAGCAGTTCCCCCTCCGGGGGCACAGATACGCAGTATTTT.

This chain joins TRBV4-2 and TRBJ2-1; 8 bases map to TRBD1. There are 16 residues in the CDR3. The junction had 9 bases not matched to a gene; V was cut back by 1 base and J by 7 bases. Germline CDR1 and CDR2: LGHNA and YNFKEQ. The CDR3 here is CASSQVRTGNRNEQFF. In DNA, the CDR3 is TGTGCCAGCAGCCAAGTCCGGACAGGGAATAGAAATGAGCAGTTCTTC.

V gene TRBV14 combines with J gene TRBJ1-1; no firm D call. Germline CDR1 reads SGHDN; CDR2 reads FVKESK. Trimming removed 4 bases from V and 0 bases from J, with 15 bases in between. This CDR3 spans 16 amino acids. CDR3 sequence reads: CASSPLYAGMNTEAFF. CDR3 in DNA: TGTGCCAGCAGCCCCCTTTACGCGGGGATGAACACTGAAGCTTTCTTT.

This sequence joins TRBV11-2 and TRBJ2-7; no firm D call. The germline gives CDR1 SGHAT, CDR2 FQNNGV. The CDR3 sequence is 14 residues long. V lost 5 bases, J lost 7 bases, and 18 bases lay in between. CDR3 sequence: CASSPSVGLREQYF. In DNA, the CDR3 is TGTGCCAGCAGCCCCTCGGTGGGCCTTCGGGAGCAGTACTTC.

The chain joins TRBV7-3 to TRBJ2-2; TRBD1 is a possible D gene (6 bases). Trimming left V 6 bases short and J 7 bases short, with 15 bases between. CDR3 size: 14 residues. In germline, CDR1 is SGHTA, CDR2 FQGTGA. CDR3 region: CASSRTGIGGELFF. The CDR3 nucleotides read TGTGCCAGCAGTCGTACAGGGATCGGCGGGGAGCTGTTTTTT. Together with reference TRBV7-3 and TRBJ2-2, the CDR3 gives the full variable domain: GAGVSQTPSNKVTEKGKYVELRCDPISGHTALYWYRQSLGQGPEFLIYFQGTGAADDSGLPNDRFFAVRPEGSVSTLKIQRTERGDSAVYLCASSRTGIGGELFFGEGSRLTVL.

The gene calls are TRBV27 and TRBJ2-3; D unresolved. The CDR3 has 14 residues. The germline CDR1 and CDR2 sequences are MNHEY and SMNVEV (reference sequence). Between the trimmed V and J ends, which lost 7 bases and 0 bases, there was a span of 11 bases. The CDR3 region has the DNA TGTGCCAGCACTACCCGACTTAGCACAGATACGCAGTATTTT. As protein: CASTTRLSTDTQYF.

The CDR3: CASSWGTSGMTDEQFF. CDR3 in DNA: TGCGCCAGCAGCTGGGGGACTAGCGGGATGACTGATGAGCAGTTCTTC. This chain uses TRBV5-1 with TRBJ2-1, with 13 positions matching TRBD2. This CDR3 is 16 amino acids long. Trimming cost V 3 bases and J 8 bases; bases outside gene matches: 8. From germline, CDR1 is SGHRS and CDR2 YFSETQ.

V usage is TRBV28 and J usage is TRBJ1-1; D not resolved. This CDR3 contains 12 residues. V was trimmed by 3 bases and J by 1 base, leaving 3 bases between them. CDR1 is MDHEN, CDR2 SYDVKM, per germline. For the CDR3, the DNA is TGTGCCAGCAGTTTGGCGAACACTGAAGCTTTCTTT. Translated, it gives CASSLANTEAFF.

The rearrangement uses TRBV10-3 and TRBJ1-1, with D tentatively TRBD1 (5 bases). The CDR3 extends over 12 amino acids. Germline CDR1 and CDR2: ENHRY and SYGVKD. V was trimmed by 6 bases and J by 14 bases, leaving 19 bases between them. CDR3 protein: CAIREVGGGMFF. CDR3 nucleotide sequence: TGTGCCATCAGGGAAGTGGGGGGAGGTATGTTCTTT.

The genes are TRBV5-1 and TRBJ2-1, with a tentative D call TRBD1 (5 bases). Looked up from germline, CDR1 is SGHRS and CDR2 is YFSETQ. V lost 0 bases, J lost 3 bases, and 7 bases lay in between. This CDR3 is built from 14 residues. The DNA for the CDR3 is TGCGCCAGCAGCTTGGAGGGGATCTACAATGAGCAGTTCTTC. Its translation: CASSLEGIYNEQFF.

This clone was observed a handful of times. The chain links TRBV4-1 to TRBJ2-7; 16 bases match TRBD2. The V gene end was trimmed by 2 bases and the J gene end by 7 bases; junction bases not matched to a gene: 11. The CDR3 sequence is 18 residues long. The germline gives CDR1 MGHRA, CDR2 YSYEKL. CDR3 in amino acids: CASSQTDLGLAGGREQYF. The DNA for the CDR3 is TGCGCCAGCAGCCAAACAGACCTGGGACTAGCGGGGGGGCGTGAGCAGTACTTC.

The chain recombines TRBV4-2 with TRBJ2-7; 10 nucleotides match TRBD2. The germline gives CDR1 LGHNA, CDR2 YNFKEQ. CDR3 length: 17 residues. V gave up 0 bases and J gave up 2 bases; unmatched junction bases: 7. The CDR3 region has the DNA TGTGCCAGCAGCCAAGAAGTTTGGACTAGCGGAGCCTACGAGCAGTACTTC. Protein sequence: CASSQEVWTSGAYEQYF.

The chain joins TRBV2 to TRBJ1-2; TRBD1 aligns across 10 bases. The germline V gene has CDR1 SNHLY and CDR2 FYNNEI. V shed 6 bases and J 8 bases; nucleotides not matched to a gene: 9. This CDR3 has 14 residues. The CDR3 DNA reads as TGTGCCAGCAGACCGGGACAGGGGATCGGGGGCTACACCTTC. Translation: CASRPGQGIGGYTF. Looking up the rest from reference TRBV2 and TRBJ1-2 gives the full variable domain: EPEVTQTPSHQVTQMGQEVILRCVPISNHLYFYWYRQILGQKVEFLVSFYNNEISEKSEIFDDQFSVERPDGSNFTLKIRSTKLEDSAMYFCASRPGQGIGGYTFGSGTRLTVV.

This chain uses TRBV4-1 with TRBJ2-3; 11 bases agree with TRBD1. V lost 2 bases, J lost 2 bases, and 9 bases stayed unmatched. CDR3 size: 18 residues. Germline V gene lookup returns CDR1 MGHRA and CDR2 YSYEKL. CDR3 sequence (DNA): TGCGCCAGCAGCCAAAATCCGGGACAGGGGGATTCCACAGATACGCAGTATTTT. Translated, it gives CASSQNPGQGDSTDTQYF.

This chain links TRBV28 with TRBJ1-1, with D possibly being TRBD1 (6 bases). V shed 2 bases and J shed 1 base, with 11 bases lying between them. Germline CDR1 is MDHEN and CDR2 is SYDVKM. This CDR3 is 15 amino acids long. The chain's CDR3 is CASSLRGNWNTEAFF. As DNA, the CDR3 is TGTGCCAGCAGTTTAAGGGGGAACTGGAACACTGAAGCTTTCTTT.

The chain employs TRBV6-2 or TRBV6-3 and TRBJ2-7, with unresolved D. Trimming stripped 5 bases from V and 0 bases from J, with 8 bases between. The germline V gene has CDR1 MNHEY and CDR2 SVGEGT. The CDR3 is made up of 13 amino acids. The CDR3 DNA reads TGTGCCAGCAGTCTAGAACGCTCCTACGAGCAGTACTTC. Protein sequence: CASSLERSYEQYF.

J is TRBJ2-1 and V is TRBV19, with D possibly matching TRBD2 (5 bases). Germline assignment: CDR1 LNHDA and CDR2 SQIVND (reference sequence). Between the trimmed V and J ends, which lost 5 bases and 4 bases, there was a span of 9 bases. The CDR3 contains 13 residues. The CDR3 DNA reads TGTGCCAGTAGTTTTGGCGGGTACAATGAGCAGTTCTTC. Protein sequence: CASSFGGYNEQFF.

A single count supports this clone. The V and J genes are TRBV2 and TRBJ1-5, with D possibly TRBD1 on 6 matching bases. The V end lost 6 bases, the J end lost 0 bases, and 12 bases lay between the germline ends. The germline V gene has CDR1 SNHLY and CDR2 FYNNEI. The CDR3 has 15 amino acids. CDR3 nucleotides: TGTGCCAGCAGGGAACGACAGGTTAGCAATCAGCCCCAGCATTTT. Protein product: CASRERQVSNQPQHF.